A selection of T cell receptor beta chains follows, all from one sample in a study of T-cell memory formation after mild COVID-19. A single record per CDR3 protein comes from TCRdb applying MiXCR to the 5' RACE reads. Found here are under 150,000 distinct CDR3 sequences, 20% to 25% of them singletons; the top ten hold approximately 40%. Material: PBMCs or a T cell subset sorted from them (not recorded which). These receptors all come from a young man who had mild COVID-19 (a few samples of this study predate the infection). Cell type and time point are not known. CDR3s include the opening cysteine and the closing phenylalanine or tryptophan. D genes are given only for firm matches. Clone size is given for some rows only: seen once, a few or many times, or a class if the clone is expanded.

.,TRBV7-9,TRBD1,TRBJ2-5,CASSTGDRARAQYF,TGTGCCAGCAGCACCGGGGACAGGGCAAGGGCCCAGTACTTC
few,TRBV14,TRBD2,TRBJ2-3,CASSPPGLARKDTQYF,TGTGCCAGCAGCCCTCCGGGACTAGCGAGGAAAGATACGCAGTATTTT
.,TRBV11-3,.,TRBJ1-1,CASSFLGTEYKLWVNERGF,TGTGCCAGCAGCTTCCTCGGGACGGAGTATAAACTTTGGGTTAATGAGAGGGGTTTT
.,TRBV4-3,.,TRBJ2-1,CASSQVTRGYEQFF,TGCGCCAGCAGCCAAGTTACCCGTGGCTATGAGCAGTTCTTC
many,TRBV4-2,.,TRBJ1-5,CASSQEQGDQPQHF,TGTGCCAGCAGCCAAGAGCAGGGAGACCAGCCCCAGCATTTT
.,TRBV6-2/TRBV6-3,.,TRBJ1-2,CAISRPENYGYTF,TGTGCCATATCAAGGCCGGAGAACTATGGCTACACCTTC
few,TRBV7-9,.,TRBJ2-1,CASNPLVEQFF,TGTGCCAGCAACCCTCTGGTCGAGCAGTTCTTC
.,TRBV4-1,.,TRBJ1-1,CASSHPTGRGPEAFF,TGCGCCAGCAGCCATCCTACAGGGCGGGGCCCTGAAGCTTTCTTT
.,TRBV29-1,.,TRBJ1-2,CSVVSGDGYTF,TGCAGCGTTGTGTCAGGGGATGGCTACACCTTC
.,TRBV12-3/TRBV12-4,TRBD2,TRBJ2-3,CASSWGLAGGTDTQYF,TGTGCCAGCAGTTGGGGCCTAGCGGGGGGCACAGATACGCAGTATTTT
few,TRBV2,.,TRBJ1-6,CASSQSGSVDNSPLHF,TGTGCCAGCAGCCAAAGCGGGAGCGTTGATAATTCACCCCTCCACTTT
.,TRBV4-1,TRBD1,TRBJ1-1,CASSQKNRGLNTEAFF,TGCGCCAGCAGCCAAAAAAACAGGGGCTTAAACACTGAAGCTTTCTTT
.,TRBV7-6,TRBD2,TRBJ2-3,CASSRAGGQADTQYF,TGTGCCAGCAGTCGAGCGGGAGGGCAAGCAGATACGCAGTATTTT
few,TRBV29-1,.,TRBJ2-5,CSVEGGLRGPETQYF,TGCAGCGTTGAAGGGGGACTCAGAGGGCCCGAGACCCAGTACTTC
few,TRBV19,TRBD1,TRBJ2-1,CASSVSGTAYNEQFF,TGTGCCAGTAGTGTCTCCGGGACAGCTTACAATGAGCAGTTCTTC